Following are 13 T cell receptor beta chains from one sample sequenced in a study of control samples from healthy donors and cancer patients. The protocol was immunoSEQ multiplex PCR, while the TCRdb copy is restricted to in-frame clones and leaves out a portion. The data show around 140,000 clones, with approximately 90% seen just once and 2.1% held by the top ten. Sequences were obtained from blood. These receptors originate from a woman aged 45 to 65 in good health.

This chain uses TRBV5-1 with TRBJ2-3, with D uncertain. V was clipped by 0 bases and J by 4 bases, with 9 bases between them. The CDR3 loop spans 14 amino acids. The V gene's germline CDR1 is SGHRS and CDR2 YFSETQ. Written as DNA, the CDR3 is TGCGCCAGCAGCTTGGAAGGTTTTGCAGATACGCAGTATTTT. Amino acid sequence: CASSLEGFADTQYF.

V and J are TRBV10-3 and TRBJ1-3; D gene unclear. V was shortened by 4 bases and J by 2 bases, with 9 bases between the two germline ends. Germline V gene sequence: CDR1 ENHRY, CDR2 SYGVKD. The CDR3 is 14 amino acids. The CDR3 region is CAISGAGAGNTIYF. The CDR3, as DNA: TGTGCCATCAGTGGTGCGGGAGCTGGAAACACCATATATTTT.

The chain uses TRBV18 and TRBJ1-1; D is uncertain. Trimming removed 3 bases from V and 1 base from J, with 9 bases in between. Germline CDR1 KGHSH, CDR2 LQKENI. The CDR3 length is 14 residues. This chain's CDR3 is CASSPGLWNTEAFF. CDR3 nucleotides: TGTGCCAGCTCACCTGGACTTTGGAACACTGAAGCTTTCTTT.

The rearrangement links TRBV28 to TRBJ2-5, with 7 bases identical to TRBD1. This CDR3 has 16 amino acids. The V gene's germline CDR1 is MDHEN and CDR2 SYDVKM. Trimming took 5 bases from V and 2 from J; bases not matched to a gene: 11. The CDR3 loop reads CASSPTPDRLQETQYF. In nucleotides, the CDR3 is TGTGCCAGCAGTCCCACCCCGGACAGGTTACAAGAGACCCAGTACTTC.

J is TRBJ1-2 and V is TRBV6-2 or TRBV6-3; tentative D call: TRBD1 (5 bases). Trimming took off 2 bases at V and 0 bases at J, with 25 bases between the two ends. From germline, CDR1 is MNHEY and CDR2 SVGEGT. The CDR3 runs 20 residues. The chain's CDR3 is CASSYTFRSGRAFSNYGYTF. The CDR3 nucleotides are TGTGCCAGCAGTTACACATTTAGGAGCGGCAGGGCCTTTTCTAACTATGGCTACACCTTC.

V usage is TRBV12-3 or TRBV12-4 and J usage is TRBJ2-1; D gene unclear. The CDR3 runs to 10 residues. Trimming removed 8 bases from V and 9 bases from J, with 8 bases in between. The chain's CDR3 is CASGSGEQFF. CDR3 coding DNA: TGTGCCAGCGGCAGTGGTGAGCAGTTCTTC.

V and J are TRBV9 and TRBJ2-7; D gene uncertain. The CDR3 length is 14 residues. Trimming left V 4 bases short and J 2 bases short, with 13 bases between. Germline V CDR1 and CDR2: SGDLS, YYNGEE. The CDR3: CASSNLQNPYEQYF. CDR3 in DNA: TGTGCCAGCAGCAACTTACAGAATCCCTACGAGCAGTACTTC.

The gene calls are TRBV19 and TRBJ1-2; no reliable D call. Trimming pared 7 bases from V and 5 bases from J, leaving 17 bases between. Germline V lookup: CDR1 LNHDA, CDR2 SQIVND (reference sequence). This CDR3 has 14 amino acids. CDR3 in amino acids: CASTVRTDSYGYTF. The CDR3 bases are TGTGCCAGTACCGTAAGGACCGATTCTTATGGCTACACCTTC. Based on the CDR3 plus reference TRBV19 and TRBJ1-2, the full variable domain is DGGITQSPKYLFRKEGQNVTLSCEQNLNHDAMYWYRQDPGQGLRLIYYSQIVNDFQKGDIAEGYSVSREKKESFPLTVTSAQKNPTAFYLCASTVRTDSYGYTFGSGTRLTVV.

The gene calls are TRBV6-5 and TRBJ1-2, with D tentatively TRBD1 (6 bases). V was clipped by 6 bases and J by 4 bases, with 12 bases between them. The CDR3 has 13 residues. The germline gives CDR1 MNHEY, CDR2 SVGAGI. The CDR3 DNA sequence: TGTGCCAGCAGCGACGGGACAAGCTATGGCTACACCTTC. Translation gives CASSDGTSYGYTF.

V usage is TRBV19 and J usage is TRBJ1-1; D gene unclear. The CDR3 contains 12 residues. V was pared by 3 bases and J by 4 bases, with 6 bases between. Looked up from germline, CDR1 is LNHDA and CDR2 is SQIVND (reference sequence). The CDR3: CASSIIGTEAFF. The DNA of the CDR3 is TGTGCCAGTAGTATTATAGGCACTGAAGCTTTCTTT.

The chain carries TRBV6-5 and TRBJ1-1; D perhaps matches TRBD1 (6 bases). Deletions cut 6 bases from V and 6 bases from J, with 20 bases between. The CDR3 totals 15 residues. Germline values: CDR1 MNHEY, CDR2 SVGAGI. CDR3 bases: TGTGCCAGCAGCCTCCAAAGGGGGGGGATCGCTGAAGCTTTCTTT. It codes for CASSLQRGGIAEAFF.

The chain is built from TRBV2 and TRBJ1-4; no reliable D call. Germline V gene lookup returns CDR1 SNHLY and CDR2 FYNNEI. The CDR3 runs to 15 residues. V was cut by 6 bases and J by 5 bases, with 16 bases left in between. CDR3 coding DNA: TGTGCCAGCAGGTCCCAGCAGGCCCTAAATGAAAAACTGTTTTTT. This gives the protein CASRSQQALNEKLFF. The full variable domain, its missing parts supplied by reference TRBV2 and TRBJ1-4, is EPEVTQTPSHQVTQMGQEVILRCVPISNHLYFYWYRQILGQKVEFLVSFYNNEISEKSEIFDDQFSVERPDGSNFTLKIRSTKLEDSAMYFCASRSQQALNEKLFFGSGTQLSVL.

The CDR3 here is CASSSLQVANEQYF. The CDR3 coding sequence is TGTGCCAGCAGCTCCTTACAGGTGGCCAACGAGCAGTACTTC. The chain is built from TRBV5-5 and TRBJ2-7, with a tentative D call TRBD1 (5 bases). V shed 3 bases and J shed 5 bases, with 15 bases lying between them. Germline CDR1 reads SGHKS; CDR2 reads YYEKEE (reference sequence). This CDR3 is 14 amino acids long.